The 27 T cell receptor beta chains below come from one sample, sequenced in a study of T cell changes during pregnancy in multiple sclerosis. Only in-frame clones appear in the TCRdb table, and some are missing; sequencing was by immunoSEQ multiplex PCR. The data hold around 65,000 clones, with about nine tenths observed a single time. Material: peripheral blood, obtained in the first trimester of pregnancy. These receptors were collected from a female donor in good health, enrolled as a control in a pregnancy study.

The chain joins TRBV5-1 to TRBJ1-3, with D unresolved. The CDR3 runs to 15 residues. Trimming cost V 5 bases and J 2 bases, with 14 bases left between them. Germline CDR1 and CDR2: SGHRS and YFSETQ. The CDR3 region is CASSLEGSTGNTIYF. The CDR3 region has the DNA TGCGCCAGCAGTCTAGAAGGTTCAACTGGAAACACCATATATTTT.

The CDR3 nucleotides read TGTGCCTGGGAGGGGGACGGGCATGGCTACACCTTC. It specifies CAWEGDGHGYTF. The rearrangement uses TRBV30 and TRBJ1-2; tentative D call: TRBD1 (6 bases). The CDR3 runs 12 residues. Germline-derived CDR1 and CDR2 are GTSNPN and SVGIG (reference sequence). The ends were cut back, 5 bases at V and 6 bases at J, with 13 bases in the middle.

V is TRBV5-6 and J is TRBJ2-7; possibly TRBD1 for D (5 bases). The CDR3 totals 16 residues. V lost 3 bases, J lost 1 base, and 17 bases lay in between. In germline, CDR1 is SGHDT, CDR2 YYEEEE. The CDR3 protein is CASSSRRRQNSYEQYF. CDR3 sequence (DNA): TGTGCCAGCAGCTCTCGACGGCGACAGAATTCCTACGAGCAGTACTTC. Based on the CDR3 plus reference TRBV5-6 and TRBJ2-7, the full variable domain is DAGVTQSPTHLIKTRGQQVTLRCSPKSGHDTVSWYQQALGQGPQFIFQYYEEEERQRGNFPDRFSGHQFPNYSSELNVNALLLGDSALYLCASSSRRRQNSYEQYFGPGTRLTVT.

This chain connects TRBV30 to TRBJ1-1; 7 nucleotides align to TRBD1. The germline CDR1 and CDR2 sequences are GTSNPN and SVGIG (reference sequence). The junction had 3 bases not matched to a gene; V was cut back by 0 bases and J by 11 bases. CDR3 size: 11 residues. CDR3 coding DNA: TGTGCCTGGAGTGTAGGACAGGCCGCTTTCTTT. Protein: CAWSVGQAAFF.

The chain recombines TRBV14 with TRBJ2-1; 10 bases agree with TRBD1. Germline V gene sequence: CDR1 SGHDN, CDR2 FVKESK. This CDR3 is 17 amino acids long. The J segment lost 1 base and the V segment lost 4 bases, leaving 7 bases of the junction unmatched. The CDR3, as DNA: TGTGCCAGCAGCCCCCGGGACAGGGGTTTGTCCTACAATGAGCAGTTCTTC. Translating it yields CASSPRDRGLSYNEQFF.

The rearrangement uses TRBV29-1 and TRBJ2-5, with 8 positions matching TRBD1. Germline CDR1 is SQVTM and CDR2 is ANQGSEA. V shed 7 bases and J 0 bases; nucleotides not matched to a gene: 7. This CDR3 contains 14 residues. CDR3 sequence (DNA): TGCAGCGCCCACAGGGGGTCCTACCAAGAGACCCAGTACTTC. The encoded protein is CSAHRGSYQETQYF.

The chain is built from TRBV5-1 and TRBJ2-3, with a tentative D call TRBD1 (6 bases). V was pared by 4 bases and J by 3 bases, with 18 bases between. The CDR3 contains 16 residues. The V gene's germline CDR1 is SGHRS and CDR2 YFSETQ. CDR3 sequence reads: CASSLDAGQPTDTQYF. CDR3 nucleotides: TGCGCCAGCAGCCTGGACGCCGGACAGCCAACAGATACGCAGTATTTT.

This clone was counted a single time. J is TRBJ2-3 and V is TRBV5-6; D gene uncertain. The length of the CDR3 is 14 residues. V was trimmed by 0 bases and J by 6 bases, leaving 11 bases between them. Germline CDR1 reads SGHDT; CDR2 reads YYEEEE. The CDR3 sequence: CASSLVPLEDTQYF. DNA for the CDR3: TGTGCCAGCAGCTTGGTCCCCCTAGAGGATACGCAGTATTTT.

The genes are TRBV20-1 and TRBJ1-1; D remains unclear. CDR1 DFQATT and CDR2 SNEGSKA come from the germline V gene (reference sequence). This CDR3 is built from 11 residues. Between the trimmed V and J ends, which lost 1 base and 7 bases, there was a span of 7 bases. CDR3 loop: CSARGRIEAFF. CDR3 bases: TGCAGTGCTAGAGGCAGGATTGAAGCTTTCTTT.

The gene calls are TRBV29-1 and TRBJ2-1, with D tentatively TRBD1 (6 bases). The CDR3 extends over 17 amino acids. Trimming took off 7 bases at V and 8 bases at J, with 30 bases between the two ends. CDR1 is SQVTM, CDR2 ANQGSEA, per germline. CDR3 sequence reads: CSAVQGKGVWFLDEQFF. The DNA of the CDR3 is TGCAGCGCCGTACAGGGTAAAGGTGTTTGGTTCCTCGATGAGCAGTTCTTC.

This clone has just one count. V usage is TRBV5-4 and J usage is TRBJ1-1; no definite D call. The CDR3 runs 15 residues. The V gene's germline CDR1 is SGHNT and CDR2 YYREEE (reference sequence). The V and J ends lost 2 bases and 4 bases respectively, with 15 bases between them. CDR3 sequence (DNA): TGTGCCAGCAGCTTTGGAACAGCCGAGGGCACTGAAGCTTTCTTT. It translates to CASSFGTAEGTEAFF.

The chain joins TRBV13 to TRBJ2-5; D remains unclear. The CDR3 extends over 11 amino acids. Germline values: CDR1 PRHDT, CDR2 FYEKMQ (reference sequence). V lost 3 bases and J lost 5, with 4 bases in between. This chain's CDR3 is CASSFRETQYF. CDR3 in DNA: TGTGCCAGCAGCTTCCGGGAGACCCAGTACTTC.

V is TRBV21-1 and J is TRBJ2-7; the D call of TRBD2 is as the table states it, not checked on the DNA. TRBV21-1 is classified as a pseudogene. The CDR3 is 15 residues long. Here the CDR3 DNA reads TGTGCCAGCAGCATCCGATCCGGGAGTGGCTACGAGCAGTACTTC. Protein: CASSIRSGSGYEQYF.

The chain combines TRBV2 with TRBJ1-3; 8 nucleotides align to TRBD1. Germline lookup yields CDR1 SNHLY and CDR2 FYNNEI. Unmatched junction bases numbered 4, after V lost 5 bases and J lost 4 bases. The CDR3 totals 14 residues. For the CDR3, the DNA is TGTGCCAGCAGTCTGACAGGGGACGGAAACACCATATATTTT. Translation: CASSLTGDGNTIYF.

This clone has only one observation. This chain joins TRBV12-5 and TRBJ2-3; possible D gene TRBD2, 5 bases. Germline V lookup: CDR1 LGHNT, CDR2 FRNRAP. The CDR3 covers 13 residues. V gave up 6 bases and J gave up 6 bases, with 13 bases separating them. In nucleotides, the CDR3 is TGTGCTAGTGGAGCGGTCGCATCTGATACGCAGTATTTT. Protein sequence: CASGAVASDTQYF.

The chain links TRBV4-1 to TRBJ2-2; D is unclear. The V gene lost 3 bases and the J gene lost 4 bases, with 9 bases spanning the gap. From germline, CDR1 is MGHRA and CDR2 YSYEKL. This CDR3 comprises 14 residues. This CDR3 reads CASSQFLTTGELFF. The CDR3, as DNA: TGCGCCAGCAGCCAGTTTCTAACCACCGGGGAGCTGTTTTTT.

V is TRBV19 and J is TRBJ2-5; tentative D call: TRBD2 (6 bases). This CDR3 region has 14 residues. Looked up from germline, CDR1 is LNHDA and CDR2 is SQIVND (reference sequence). The V gene lost 3 bases and the J gene lost 2 bases, with 10 bases spanning the gap. Here the CDR3 DNA reads TGTGCCAGTAGTATTGGGCGGGGACAAGAGACCCAGTACTTC. It encodes CASSIGRGQETQYF.

The table lists this clone with a count of one. The rearrangement uses TRBV29-1 and TRBJ1-2; 9 bases match TRBD1. The CDR3 sequence is 15 residues long. Unmatched junction bases numbered 12, after V lost 6 bases and J lost 4 bases. Germline assignment: CDR1 SQVTM and CDR2 ANQGSEA. The CDR3 DNA sequence: TGCAGCGTCCAAAGGTCGGGACAGGGAGGCTATGGCTACACCTTC. This gives the protein CSVQRSGQGGYGYTF.

The sample holds one count of this clone. This chain joins TRBV7-8 and TRBJ1-1; the D gene is possibly TRBD1 (5 bases). V was cut by 2 bases and J by 6 bases, with 25 bases left in between. CDR1 is SGHVS and CDR2 is FQNEAQ in the germline V gene. This CDR3 spans 18 amino acids. CDR3 loop: CASSLTFRGVSMSPEAFF. In DNA form, the CDR3 reads TGTGCCAGCAGCTTAACGTTCCGGGGGGTATCCATGTCCCCTGAAGCTTTCTTT.

The chain has TRBV18 and TRBJ2-4, with D perhaps TRBD1 (6 bases). The CDR3 covers 15 residues. Trimming cost V 6 bases and J 3 bases, with 15 bases left between them. CDR1 is KGHSH, CDR2 LQKENI, per germline. CDR3 amino acids: CASSHRDSDKNIQYF. As DNA, the CDR3 is TGTGCCAGCTCGCACAGGGATAGTGACAAAAACATTCAGTACTTC.

The chain is built from TRBV28 and TRBJ1-1; 8 bases are a match to TRBD1. Per germline, CDR1 MDHEN and CDR2 SYDVKM. J lost 5 bases, V lost 4 bases, and 3 bases had no gene match. The CDR3 contains 13 residues. The CDR3 loop reads CASSSRTGTEAFF. Here the CDR3 DNA reads TGTGCCAGCAGTTCGCGGACAGGGACTGAAGCTTTCTTT.

The rearrangement links TRBV7-3 to TRBJ2-5; TRBD2 might be the D (5 bases). The CDR3 is 15 amino acids. In germline, CDR1 is SGHTA, CDR2 FQGTGA. Trimming cost V 2 bases and J 5 bases, with 15 bases left between them. CDR3 loop: CASSLAGKGWETQYF. The DNA for the CDR3 is TGTGCCAGCAGCTTAGCGGGCAAGGGATGGGAGACCCAGTACTTC.

This rearrangement joins TRBV9 to TRBJ2-2; TRBD2 agrees at 7 bases. The junction had 6 bases not matched to a gene; V was cut back by 0 bases and J by 4 bases. Germline V gives CDR1 SGDLS, CDR2 YYNGEE. The CDR3 consists of 16 residues. CDR3 sequence: CASSVAGRLSTGELFF. As DNA, the CDR3 is TGTGCCAGCAGCGTAGCCGGGAGGCTGAGCACCGGGGAGCTGTTTTTT.

This chain links TRBV5-6 with TRBJ2-3; D might be TRBD1 (5 bases). In germline, CDR1 is SGHDT, CDR2 YYEEEE. There are 14 residues in the CDR3. Trimming stripped 2 bases from V and 1 base from J, with 8 bases between. CDR3 loop: CASSFEGGTDTQYF. CDR3 in DNA: TGTGCCAGCAGCTTTGAAGGGGGCACAGATACGCAGTATTTT.

The chain joins TRBV28 to TRBJ1-1, with 8 nucleotides matching TRBD1. In germline, CDR1 is MDHEN, CDR2 SYDVKM. The length of the CDR3 is 17 residues. V shed 2 bases, J shed 1 base, and the junction held 9 bases outside the gene matches. For the CDR3, the DNA is TGTGCCAGCAGTTTACACAGGGGGGTCAGGGGGAACACTGAAGCTTTCTTT. Protein product: CASSLHRGVRGNTEAFF.

The rearrangement links TRBV5-1 to TRBJ2-3; D gene uncertain. Trimming took 2 bases from V and 6 from J, leaving 13 bases between them. The CDR3 runs 14 residues. Germline V gene data show CDR1 as SGHRS and CDR2 as YFSETQ. CDR3 DNA sequence: TGCGCCAGCAGCTTACGGTCAAAGATGGATACGCAGTATTTT. This encodes CASSLRSKMDTQYF.

The DNA for the CDR3 is TGTGCCAGCAGCGTCCACCAGGCAGAGACCCAGTACTTC. Its protein is CASSVHQAETQYF. The V call is TRBV11-1, the J call TRBJ2-5, with D uncertain. This CDR3 has 13 amino acids. Trimming stripped 5 bases from V and 4 bases from J, with 11 bases between. The germline V gene has CDR1 SGHAT and CDR2 FQDESV (reference sequence).